This T cell receptor (beta chain) emerged from a study of identifying expanded T cells in peripheral blood. Whole-study results and caveats: Over two and four weeks, about 15 and 19 clones changed, versus roughly 1.1 between replicates. Roughly two-week clone count variance significantly increased as total template count grew.

The CDR3 is 16 residues long. The ends lost 6 bases at V and 0 bases at J; junction bases unmatched: 5. The germline V gene has CDR1 ENHRY and CDR2 SYGVKD. Data came from immunoSEQ multiplex PCR; TCRdb stores just in-frame clones and leaves some out. The sample holds about 100,000 clones, about 88% seen once. During the collection period, no donor immune events like infections were recorded. As concerns this clone: Its antigen is not known.

The chain carries TRBV10-3 and TRBJ1-4; TRBD1 matches 9 bases. The sequence came from a person aged 18 to 69 in good health. Sequencing used blood. The CDR3: CAISRDRGSTNEKLFF. As DNA, the CDR3 is TGTGCCATCAGCCGAGACAGGGGGTCAACTAATGAAAAACTGTTTTTT.